This entry concerns a single T cell receptor beta chain. Its antigen is unknown. This sample was taken from a study of OX40 agonist ivuxolimab in advanced cancers. Overall study: Dosing consisted of intravenous ivuxolimab at 0.01 to 10 mg/kg every 2 weeks. Eligibility rules accepted prior anti-PD-1, anti-PD-L1 or anti-CTLA-4 therapy, and around 40% had some.

Libraries were prepared by immunoSEQ multiplex PCR; TCRdb keeps only in-frame clonotypes and omits some of them. The table shows nearly 90,000 clones, with about 86% occurring only once. Notes on the study in general: The mean number of expanded clones was higher in CD8+ T cells than in CD4+.

This specimen was CD4+ or CD8+ T cells sorted from blood, taken in a trial of the OX40 agonist ivuxolimab. This clonotype originated in an adult with an advanced solid tumor such as melanoma, head and neck, liver or kidney cancer.

CDR3 nucleotides: TGTGCCAGCAGCTCCCGCCGTGGGGTTCTCTATGGCTACACCTTC. Translated, it gives CASSSRRGVLYGYTF. V gene TRBV5-8 combines with J gene TRBJ1-2; D is unresolved. Looked up from germline, CDR1 is SGHTS and CDR2 is YDEGEE. The CDR3 spans 15 residues. Trimming took off 3 bases at V and 4 bases at J, with 16 bases between the two ends.